The 14 T cell receptor beta chains reported below all come from one sample, sequenced in a study of vaccination and CD4 T cells after COVID-19. No antigen has been assigned to these receptors. Time point denoted: late sampling 161 to 241 days after vaccination in three convalescent patients. Documented treatment: roughly 10-day PBMC culture with coronavirus spike peptide pools or control peptides (ViraFEST assay). The Oncomine TCR Beta short-read assay was applied to DNA of cultured CD4+ T cells. TCRdb redid the calling of the PCR reads with MiXCR, one entry per CDR3 protein. This sample has around 16,000 distinct CDR3 sequences; roughly half occur once, and the top ten carry about a sixth. Material: CD4+ T cells from blood, cultured in vitro, obtained about 7 months after SARS-CoV-2 vaccination. The origin of the receptors is a human donor who had recovered from COVID-19.

The rearrangement joins TRBV7-6 to TRBJ2-7, with D possibly being TRBD1 (6 bases). This CDR3 spans 15 amino acids. V lost 0 bases to trimming and J lost 0 bases, with 9 bases between them. The V gene's germline CDR1 is SGHVS and CDR2 FNYEAQ. CDR3 loop: CASSLAVGGSYEQYF. Here the CDR3 DNA reads TGTGCCAGCAGCTTAGCTGTAGGGGGCTCCTACGAGCAGTACTTC.

V usage is TRBV27 and J usage is TRBJ2-3; D is ambiguous. The CDR3 totals 14 residues. CDR1 MNHEY and CDR2 SMNVEV come from the germline V gene (reference sequence). Trimming cost V 4 bases and J 10 bases, with 18 bases left between them. Here the CDR3 DNA reads TGTGCCAGCAGTTCTCTCGGTCTATCCTGGGCGCAGTATTTT. Encoded protein: CASSSLGLSWAQYF.

The rearrangement joins TRBV20-1 to TRBJ1-2; TRBD1 might be the D (6 bases). V dropped 6 bases and J dropped 0 bases, with 20 bases sitting between them. The CDR3 has 16 amino acids. Looked up from germline, CDR1 is DFQATT and CDR2 is SNEGSKA (reference sequence). In nucleotides, the CDR3 is TGCAGTGCCCCTCCCGACGACAGGATAGCTAACTATGGCTACACCTTC. Amino acids: CSAPPDDRIANYGYTF.

The CDR3 protein is CASTGPGRDQPQHF. CDR3 coding DNA: TGTGCCAGCACCGGTCCTGGCAGAGATCAGCCCCAGCATTTT. The chain is built from TRBV6-1 and TRBJ1-5; the D is unclear. The CDR3 is 14 residues long. Trimming removed 7 bases from V and 5 bases from J, with 15 bases in between. Germline CDR1 and CDR2: MNHNS and SASEGT.

This sequence joins TRBV2 and TRBJ2-1, with 9 bases that match TRBD1. The ends lost 7 bases at V and 6 bases at J; junction bases unmatched: 7. Looked up from germline, CDR1 is SNHLY and CDR2 is FYNNEI. CDR3 size: 14 residues. DNA for the CDR3: TGTGCCAGCACCCGGGACAGGGCGGCCAATGAGCAGTTCTTC. Translated: CASTRDRAANEQFF.

There are a few counts of this clonotype. The chain links TRBV15 to TRBJ2-3; 7 bases agree with TRBD1. Trimming removed 0 bases from V and 5 bases from J; junction bases left unmatched: 5. The CDR3 spans 15 residues. Per the germline V gene, CDR1 is LNHNV and CDR2 is YYDKDF (reference sequence). This CDR3 is CATSRDVAGGDTQYF. DNA for the CDR3: TGTGCCACCAGCAGAGATGTGGCAGGGGGAGATACGCAGTATTTT.

This clonotype was seen a handful of times. V gene TRBV2 combines with J gene TRBJ2-5; tentative D call: TRBD2 (6 bases). V was pared by 2 bases and J by 4 bases, with 11 bases between. Germline-derived CDR1 and CDR2 are SNHLY and FYNNEI. CDR3 length: 14 residues. The CDR3 region is CASSERWRAETQYF. CDR3 nucleotides: TGTGCCAGCAGTGAAAGGTGGAGGGCAGAGACCCAGTACTTC. Looking up the rest from reference TRBV2 and TRBJ2-5 gives the full variable domain: EPEVTQTPSHQVTQMGQEVILRCVPISNHLYFYWYRQILGQKVEFLVSFYNNEISEKSEIFDDQFSVERPDGSNFTLKIRSTKLEDSAMYFCASSERWRAETQYFGPGTRLLVL.

The CDR3 coding sequence is TGCAGTCCTGGACAGCTAAATAATTCACCCCTCCACTTT. As protein: CSPGQLNNSPLHF. V gene TRBV20-1 combines with J gene TRBJ1-6, with a tentative D call TRBD1 (6 bases). In germline, CDR1 is DFQATT, CDR2 SNEGSKA (reference sequence). This CDR3 is 13 amino acids long. V lost 8 bases, J lost 5 bases, and 13 bases lay in between.

This sequence joins TRBV4-2 and TRBJ1-2; D possibly corresponds to TRBD1 (5 bases). V shed 0 bases and J shed 4 bases, with 12 bases lying between them. Germline V gene data show CDR1 as LGHNA and CDR2 as YNFKEQ. The CDR3 is 15 residues long. The CDR3 reads CASSQDRGRIYGYTF. The CDR3 bases are TGTGCCAGCAGCCAAGATAGGGGACGGATCTATGGCTACACCTTC.

The rearrangement links TRBV20-1 to TRBJ2-3, with a tentative D call TRBD2 (6 bases). V lost 6 bases to trimming and J lost 4 bases, with 23 bases between them. Germline-derived CDR1 and CDR2 are DFQATT and SNEGSKA (reference sequence). The CDR3 contains 16 residues. CDR3 loop: CSADPLRMRGADTQYF. The CDR3 coding sequence is TGCAGTGCAGACCCCCTCCGGATGCGGGGTGCAGATACGCAGTATTTT.

This clonotype was detected a few times. This chain's CDR3 is CASSPQGGHNNEQFF. As DNA, the CDR3 is TGTGCCAGCAGCCCCCAGGGGGGTCACAACAATGAGCAGTTCTTC. This chain joins TRBV7-3 and TRBJ2-1, with a tentative D call TRBD1 (7 bases). The germline V gene has CDR1 SGHTA and CDR2 FQGTGA. The CDR3 sequence is 15 residues long. V was clipped by 5 bases and J by 5 bases, with 16 bases between them. Full variable domain (outside the CDR3, taken from reference TRBV7-3 and TRBJ2-1): GAGVSQTPSNKVTEKGKYVELRCDPISGHTALYWYRQSLGQGPEFLIYFQGTGAADDSGLPNDRFFAVRPEGSVSTLKIQRTERGDSAVYLCASSPQGGHNNEQFFGPGTRLTVL.

V and J are TRBV7-9 and TRBJ1-1; 7 bases agree with TRBD1. CDR3 length: 15 amino acids. Losses at the gene ends were 2 bases for V and 5 bases for J; bases not matched to a gene: 8. The V gene's germline CDR1 is SEHNR and CDR2 FQNEAQ (reference sequence). The CDR3 spells CASSLPQGVRTEAFF. The CDR3 DNA follows: TGTGCCAGCAGCTTACCCCAGGGGGTTCGGACTGAAGCTTTCTTT.

The chain combines TRBV5-1 with TRBJ2-5, with TRBD2 identical over 11 bases. This CDR3 has 16 residues. V was clipped by 2 bases and J by 4 bases; unmatched bases: 7. From germline, CDR1 is SGHRS and CDR2 YFSETQ. CDR3 loop: CASSFLAGGEGETQYF. CDR3 in DNA: TGCGCCAGCAGCTTCTTAGCGGGGGGGGAAGGAGAGACCCAGTACTTC.

V usage is TRBV19 and J usage is TRBJ1-2; D call uncertain. Germline V lookup: CDR1 LNHDA, CDR2 SQIVND (reference sequence). Trimming took 6 bases from V and 4 from J, leaving 12 bases between them. The CDR3 length is 13 residues. The CDR3 nucleotides are TGTGCCAGTAGCCGGGCGGGGTTCTATGGCTACACCTTC. Translation gives CASSRAGFYGYTF.